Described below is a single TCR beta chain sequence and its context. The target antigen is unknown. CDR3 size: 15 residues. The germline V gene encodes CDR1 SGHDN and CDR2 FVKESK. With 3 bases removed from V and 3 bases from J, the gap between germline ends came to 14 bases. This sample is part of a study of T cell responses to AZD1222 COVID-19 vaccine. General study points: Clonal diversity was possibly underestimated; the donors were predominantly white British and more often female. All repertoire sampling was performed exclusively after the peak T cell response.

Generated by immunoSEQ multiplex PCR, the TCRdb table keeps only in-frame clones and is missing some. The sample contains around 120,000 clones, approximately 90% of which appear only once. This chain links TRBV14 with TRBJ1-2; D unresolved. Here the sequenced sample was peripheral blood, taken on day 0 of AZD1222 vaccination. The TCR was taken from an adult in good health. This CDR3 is CASSQFGSWDYGYTF. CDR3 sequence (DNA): TGTGCCAGCAGCCAGTTCGGGAGCTGGGACTATGGCTACACCTTC.